This T cell receptor (beta chain) appears in the sequencing data of a study of lymphopenia after photon versus proton radiotherapy. Overall study findings and caveats: Under photons, naive T cells and diversity fell while effector/memory populations rose. After lymphocyte nadir, photon-treated repertoires showed oligoclonal expansion, especially CD8+ Temra.

The protocol was immunoSEQ multiplex PCR, while the TCRdb copy is restricted to in-frame clones and leaves out a portion. The sample includes some 30,000 clones, 75% to 90% seen only once; the top ten take approximately 6.5%. As to this clone: Antigen specificity is unknown.

Germline V gene sequence: CDR1 SGHTA, CDR2 FQGNSA. Trimming cost V 5 bases and J 4 bases; bases outside gene matches: 10. The CDR3 is 16 amino acids. The TCR sequence derives from a woman aged 50 to 65 with pancreatic cancer. The material was peripheral blood, obtained from a patient treated with photon-based radiotherapy. This chain joins TRBV7-2 and TRBJ1-5; 8 positions agree with TRBD1. This CDR3 is CASSISRTGPNQPQHF. The CDR3 coding sequence is TGTGCCAGCAGCATTAGCAGGACAGGGCCAAATCAGCCCCAGCATTTT.